The present entry profiles one T cell receptor beta chain with its context. The germline gives CDR1 SGHRS, CDR2 YFSETQ. Trimming took 7 bases from V and 6 from J; bases not matched to a gene: 7. CDR3 size: 15 residues. The data stem from a study of T cells in Graves' hyperthyroidism and ophthalmopathy. Investigators excluded patients with uncontrolled infection, other autoimmune disease, pregnancy or lactation. RNA transcripts served as the template for amplifying TCR beta CDR3 regions. An initial round of RT-PCR targeting the TCR CDR3 relied on the HTBI primer set. TCRdb recomputed calls from the multiplex PCR reads with MiXCR, one row per CDR3 protein. The sample consists of around 580,000 distinct CDR3 sequences, 16% of them appearing once.

The J gene is TRBJ2-1, the V gene TRBV5-1, with 13 nucleotides matching TRBD2. Sequencing was done on a sample of blood. This TCR was sampled from a woman in her late teens or twenties with Graves' hyperthyroidism. The CDR3 DNA reads TGCGCCAGCGGCCCGGGACTAGCGGGATCCAATGAGCAGTTCTTC. As protein: CASGPGLAGSNEQFF.